This T cell receptor beta chain was captured in a study of blood T cell repertoires in COVID-19. Authors' processing steps: Researchers report that nucleated cell counts were estimated from reference gene primer amplification. The protocol was immunoSEQ multiplex PCR, while the TCRdb copy is restricted to in-frame clones and leaves out a portion. V and J calls and clone size come straight from that table; D and trimming were deduced from the DNA. The table has 120,000 or so clones, less than 90% seen once. Unmatched junction bases numbered 9, after V lost 5 bases and J lost 7 bases. There are 14 residues in the CDR3. Germline CDR1 is MDHEN and CDR2 is SYDVKM. This clone was recorded only once.

This TCR derives from a man older than 75 with active or convalescent COVID-19. Sequencing input: peripheral blood. The V gene is TRBV28, the J gene TRBJ1-2, with TRBD1 identical over 8 bases. CDR3 DNA: TGTGCCAGCAGTGCCGCTGACAGGGGCTTTGGCTACACCTTC. The encoded protein is CASSAADRGFGYTF.